This T cell receptor beta chain was profiled in a study of T cells after yellow fever vaccination. About the study: Preparation of fractions with low cell numbers was performed using SMART-Seq v4 Ultra Low Input. Broader study findings: FACS-sorted repertoires could harbor abundant contaminating bulk-population clonotypes. Clones that expanded after primary vaccination mostly reappeared after the booster (roughly 96% CD4, approximately 85% CD8).

In regard to this clonotype: Its antigen is unidentified. A read error may produce the germline difference seen at one junction end.

There are 18 residues in the CDR3. Production of TCR cDNA was by 5'RACE template switching, which also added a universal primer site and UMIs. One entry per CDR3 protein results from TCRdb running MiXCR on the 5' RACE reads. The table has about 630,000 distinct CDR3 sequences, approximately 13% seen once; the top ten hold 14% to 15%. The chain couples TRBV12-3 or TRBV12-4 to TRBJ2-5; TRBD2 matches at 10 bases. This specimen was PBMCs, taken on the day of the yellow fever booster vaccination. The clonotype was recovered from a young man who received the YFV17D yellow fever vaccine. DNA for the CDR3: TGTGCCTGCAGTTTAGACCCCTCCTCTAGCGGGAGAAGCGAGACCCAGTACTTC. The encoded protein is CACSLDPSSSGRSETQYF.